This TCR beta chain was sequenced in a study of blood T cell repertoires in COVID-19. The method was immunoSEQ multiplex PCR; TCRdb's version includes in-frame clones alone and lacks a portion of them. The table lists around 98,000 clones, about 88% of them singletons, with roughly 17% in the top ten. The CDR3 is made up of 13 amino acids. V lost 1 base and J lost 4, with 7 bases in between. Germline V CDR1 and CDR2: SGHNT, YENEEA. Sequenced sample: peripheral blood. This TCR was recovered from a woman aged 60-75 years with acute or convalescent COVID-19. The chain links TRBV11-3 to TRBJ1-1, with D possibly matching TRBD1 (5 bases). The CDR3 sequence: CASSLGGVTEAFF. DNA of the CDR3: TGTGCCAGCAGCTTAGGGGGGGTCACTGAAGCTTTCTTT. Supplemented by reference TRBV11-3 and TRBJ1-1, the full variable domain reads EAGVVQSPRYKIIEKKQPVAFWCNPISGHNTLYWYLQNLGQGPELLIRYENEEAVDDSQLPKDRFSAERLKGVDSTLKIQPAELGDSAVYLCASSLGGVTEAFFGQGTRLTVV.